Listed below are T cell receptor beta chains from one sample, sequenced in a study of cytomegalovirus exposure and HLA in healthy donors. TCRdb's copy holds only in-frame clones and misses some; the assay was immunoSEQ multiplex PCR. This repertoire shows around 140,000 clones, less than 90% found once; its top ten account for about 1.5%. Sequencing was carried out using PBMCs. The receptors stem from a man in his forties in good health and CMV-seronegative. CDR3s include the opening cysteine and the closing phenylalanine or tryptophan. D genes are given only for firm matches. Rows may omit the clone size; those that give it use once, few, many or a size class.

clone_size d_call j_call v_call cdr3_aa cdr3_nt
- - TRBJ1-2 TRBV4-2 CASSQDNSGRVIGYTF TGTGCCAGCAGCCAAGATAACTCAGGGAGGGTGATTGGCTACACCTTC
- - TRBJ1-5 TRBV7-9 CASSGGSNQPQHF TGTGCCAGCAGCGGAGGGAGCAATCAGCCCCAGCATTTT
- - TRBJ1-2 TRBV7-9 CASSLGTAYGYTF TGTGCCAGCAGCTTAGGGACAGCCTATGGCTACACCTTC
- TRBD1 TRBJ1-5 TRBV5-1 CASSLGTDSNQPQHF TGCGCCAGCAGCCTTGGGACAGATAGCAATCAGCCCCAGCATTTT
- - TRBJ1-6 TRBV28 CASSSRETGFRTLHF TGTGCCAGCAGTTCGCGTGAGACAGGTTTTAGAACCCTCCACTTT
- TRBD1 TRBJ1-1 TRBV15 CATSRDRNALNTEAFF TGTGCCACCAGCAGGGACAGGAACGCCTTGAACACTGAAGCTTTCTTT
- TRBD2 TRBJ2-7 TRBV7-8 CASSTGTSGGASYEQYF TGTGCCAGCAGCACCGGGACTAGCGGGGGGGCGTCCTACGAGCAGTACTTC
- TRBD1 TRBJ1-6 TRBV27 CASSWDRGYGSPLHF TGTGCCAGCAGTTGGGACAGGGGGTACGGCTCACCCCTCCACTTT
- TRBD2 TRBJ2-3 TRBV6-4 CASRSGCTSGEDTQYF TGTGCCAGCAGGTCCGGATGTACTAGCGGGGAGGATACGCAGTATTTT
- - TRBJ1-4 TRBV27 CASAIAPTNEKLFF TGTGCCAGCGCTATTGCGCCAACTAATGAAAAACTGTTTTTT
- - TRBJ1-2 TRBV5-8 CASSLASGDGYTF TGTGCCAGCAGCTTGGCCTCAGGCGATGGCTACACCTTC
- - TRBJ1-1 TRBV4-1 CASSQPSGRGTNTEAFF TGCGCCAGCAGCCAACCCTCCGGGAGAGGGACGAACACTGAAGCTTTCTTT
few TRBD2 TRBJ2-1 TRBV29-1 CSVEGGRPYNEQFF TGCAGCGTTGAAGGCGGGAGACCCTACAATGAGCAGTTCTTC
- TRBD2 TRBJ2-1 TRBV5-4 CASSLPGGYYNEQFF TGTGCCAGCAGCTTACCGGGAGGATATTACAATGAGCAGTTCTTC
- - TRBJ2-1 TRBV6-4 CASSGGAGSYNEQFF TGTGCCAGCAGTGGGGGAGCCGGCTCCTACAATGAGCAGTTCTTC
- - TRBJ1-2 TRBV7-9 CASSLEAGDGYTF TGTGCCAGCAGCTTAGAGGCAGGGGATGGCTACACCTTC
- TRBD2 TRBJ2-1 TRBV11-2 CASSKSVAGGAGEQFF TGTGCCAGCAGCAAATCGGTGGCGGGGGGGGCTGGCGAGCAGTTCTTC
- - TRBJ1-2 TRBV27 CATMDNFYGYTF TGTGCCACCATGGACAACTTCTATGGCTACACCTTC
few - TRBJ2-7 TRBV6-6 CASSPRQSSYEQYF TGTGCCAGCAGCCCCCGACAGAGCTCCTACGAGCAGTACTTC
- - TRBJ2-5 TRBV5-6 CASSLSGGEQYF TGTGCCAGCAGCTTGTCCGGTGGGGAGCAGTACTTC
- TRBD2 TRBJ2-7 TRBV9 CASSVAGGGTYEQYF TGTGCCAGCAGCGTAGCTGGCGGGGGGACCTACGAGCAGTACTTC
- TRBD2 TRBJ2-1 TRBV2 CASSELAGYNEQFF TGTGCCAGCAGTGAACTAGCGGGTTACAATGAGCAGTTCTTC
few - TRBJ2-1 TRBV11-1 CASSFATRFVYNEQFF TGTGCCAGCAGCTTCGCGACTAGGTTTGTCTACAATGAGCAGTTCTTC
- - TRBJ1-1 TRBV19 CASSEAVNTEAFF TGTGCCAGTAGTGAGGCGGTGAACACTGAAGCTTTCTTT
few - TRBJ1-2 TRBV7-9 CASSLGTHYGYTF TGTGCCAGCAGCTTGGGGACTCACTATGGCTACACCTTC
- TRBD2 TRBJ2-1 TRBV7-9 CASSFTSGRTEQFF TGTGCCAGCAGCTTTACTAGCGGGAGGACTGAGCAGTTCTTC
- TRBD2 TRBJ2-1 TRBV15 CATSREGRGLAGGPEQFF TGTGCCACCAGCAGAGAGGGGAGGGGACTAGCGGGAGGGCCCGAGCAGTTCTTC
- TRBD2 TRBJ2-3 TRBV7-3 CASSSRLAGAADTQYF TGTGCCAGCAGCTCCCGACTAGCGGGGGCGGCAGATACGCAGTATTTT
- - TRBJ1-1 TRBV4-1 CASSHYRERNTEAFF TGCGCCAGCAGCCATTACAGGGAAAGGAACACTGAAGCTTTCTTT
- TRBD2 TRBJ2-3 TRBV7-3 CASSAGLATDTQYF TGTGCCAGCAGCGCGGGACTAGCCACAGATACGCAGTATTTT
once - TRBJ2-5 TRBV6-1 CASSEALLGQLIRVAQYF TGTGCCAGCAGTGAAGCGCTTCTAGGGCAATTAATCAGGGTGGCCCAGTACTTC
- - TRBJ1-2 TRBV30 CAWYQGSIHYGYTF TGTGCCTGGTACCAGGGATCCATACACTATGGCTACACCTTC
- - TRBJ2-3 TRBV7-2 CASSLSGVADTQYF TGTGCCAGCAGCTTATCGGGGGTGGCAGATACGCAGTATTTT
once - TRBJ1-5 TRBV27 CASSLGVTNQPQHF TGTGCCAGCAGTTTGGGAGTTACCAATCAGCCCCAGCATTTT
- TRBD1 TRBJ1-1 TRBV7-9 CASSYPGQGSEEAFF TGTGCCAGCAGTTATCCGGGACAGGGGAGTGAGGAAGCTTTCTTT
- TRBD2 TRBJ2-1 TRBV7-9 CASSTSSGSYDEQFF TGTGCCAGCAGCACCTCTAGCGGGAGTTACGATGAGCAGTTCTTC
- - TRBJ1-2 TRBV7-9 CASSFGDSGYTF TGTGCCAGCAGCTTCGGGGATTCTGGCTACACCTTC
- - TRBJ2-1 TRBV29-1 CSVAALRGGTSGSYNEQFF TGCAGCGTGGCCGCCCTGCGTGGCGGAACTAGTGGCTCCTACAATGAGCAGTTCTTC
once TRBD1 TRBJ1-1 TRBV5-4 CASLKPGTGGNTEAFF TGTGCCAGCCTTAAACCCGGGACAGGGGGGAACACTGAAGCTTTCTTT
few - TRBJ1-1 TRBV7-9 CASHGAGEAFF TGTGCCAGCCATGGGGCAGGGGAAGCTTTCTTT
- - TRBJ1-2 TRBV23-1 CASSQSFLNYGYTF TGCGCCAGCAGTCAATCATTCCTAAACTATGGCTACACCTTC
- TRBD1 TRBJ2-7 TRBV11-2 CASSLGATGAYEQYF TGTGCCAGCAGTTTGGGAGCGACAGGGGCCTATGAGCAGTACTTC
- TRBD1 TRBJ1-1 TRBV30 CAWSGGGTGPHTEAFF TGTGCCTGGAGTGGAGGAGGGACAGGGCCTCACACTGAAGCTTTCTTT
- - TRBJ2-7 TRBV7-9 CASSNQAHEQYF TGTGCCAGCAGCAATCAGGCCCACGAGCAGTACTTC